This T cell receptor beta chain is from a study of PD-L1 blockade in urothelial cancer. About this clone: Antigen: not known.

Described time point: pretreatment peripheral blood. General observations from the study: Patients with durable benefit had greater blood expansion of tumor-associated TCR clones 3 weeks into treatment.

The method was immunoSEQ multiplex PCR; TCRdb's version includes in-frame clones alone and lacks a portion of them. The sample lists 50,000 or so clones, roughly 84% occurring once. The clonotype comes from a man aged 60 to 69 with urothelial cancer. The material was PBMCs, obtained around atezolizumab (anti-PD-L1) treatment.

CDR3 in amino acids: CASSRQGDYGYTF. The CDR3 DNA reads TGTGCCAGCTCACGACAGGGGGACTATGGCTACACCTTC. The rearrangement uses TRBV18 and TRBJ1-2; the match to TRBD1 covers 9 bases. The germline V gene has CDR1 KGHSH and CDR2 LQKENI. Germline trimming cut 4 bases from V and 3 bases from J; bases unmatched to any gene: 0. The CDR3 extends over 13 amino acids.